This TCR beta chain stems from a study of blood T cell repertoires in COVID-19 (dated by TCRdb to 2018 to 2020). Turning to the overall study: Samples from collaborators originated in the United States, Italy and Spain and spanned both the acute and convalescent phases of COVID-19. The prospective study material was composed of cDNA or gDNA derived from T cells, B-cell-depleted T cells, or PBMCs. Deeply sampled blood TCRbeta repertoires from subjects exposed to, actively infected with, or recovered from COVID-19 were included in the dataset. A freely available public database, intended as a resource for researchers studying the immune response to SARS-CoV-2, is where the repertoires were released. Samples came from the ongoing ImmuneRACE study (first 160 participants) plus 1,254 subjects from 6 global collaborators. The sample metadata nearly always contained a de-identified subject ID, COVID-19 status, age in years and sex. Where HLA class I and class II types were available, the types were taken from metadata supplied by the sample provider, not from assay-based typing. Results and caveats for the whole study, not just this receptor: How much clinical and demographic metadata was included differed by source and by participant, and the metadata was provided uncurated.

On this clone: Which antigen it targets is not known. One base away there is no much larger clone; base qualities are not given.

The immunoSEQ Assay, a bias-controlled multiplex PCR, was used to amplify TCRbeta CDR3 regions from genomic DNA. Per the original workflow: Nucleated cell counts per sample were estimated from amplification of reference gene primers within the assay. To quantify the absolute abundance of each unique TCRbeta CDR3 rearrangement, sequence reads were collapsed and filtered. For each sample, productive Simpson clonality was calculated as the square root of Simpson's diversity index across productive rearrangements. The immuneACCESS repertoire file appears here via TCRdb, limited to in-frame rearrangements. These files lack a portion of the clones; in checked studies, under half of the deficit traces to unresolved V genes, and the cause of the others is not known. The D gene and trimming were derived from the DNA, and the V and J assignments and clone size from that table. The sample profile shows over 45,000 clones; 60% to 80% of them were found once. Around a fifth of the sample comes from the top ten.

The CDR3, cysteine through phenylalanine, is 18 amino acids long. CDR3 DNA only is kept here, 54 bases in frame from base 1. V is shortened by 0 bases, J by 2 bases, and the region joining them spans 20 bases. The germline V gene provides CDR1 LGHNA and CDR2 YNFKEQ. Collaborating institutions collected whole blood in K2EDTA tubes following their own protocols. For TCRbeta analysis, collaborators shipped samples as frozen whole blood, isolated PBMCs, or DNA extracted from either of those sample types. Sequenced: peripheral blood. This sequence was found in a human donor with active or convalescent COVID-19. The donor label of this sample is uncertain. The V and J genes are TRBV4-2 and TRBJ2-7; TRBD1 is possibly the D segment (5 matching bases). The CDR3 in this case is CASSQDPQDGRDPYEQYF. In nucleotide form, the sequence is TGTGCCAGCAGCCAAGATCCACAGGACGGACGTGACCCCTACGAGCAGTACTTC.